These 19 T cell receptor beta chains were all obtained from the same sample, sequenced in a study of blood T cell repertoires in COVID-19. Assay used: immunoSEQ multiplex PCR; TCRdb lists only in-frame clones, some missing. Among 120,000 to 150,000 clones, 85% were seen once, and the ten largest hold roughly 2.9%. Sequencing was carried out using peripheral blood. The receptor set was obtained from a woman in her forties with active or convalescent COVID-19.

This clone was detected once. The CDR3 loop reads CASSPGQANEKLFF. CDR3 DNA: TGCGCCAGCAGCCCCGGACAGGCCAATGAAAAACTGTTTTTT. The rearrangement links TRBV4-1 to TRBJ1-4, with TRBD1 matching 7 bases. Germline V gene sequence: CDR1 MGHRA, CDR2 YSYEKL. The V and J ends lost 4 bases and 5 bases, in that order; junction bases with no gene match: 4. The CDR3 is 14 residues long.

The CDR3 region is CASSSPTGGNQPQHF. In DNA form, the CDR3 reads TGTGCCAGCAGTTCGCCGACAGGGGGGAATCAGCCCCAGCATTTT. V and J are TRBV6-6 and TRBJ1-5; TRBD1 matches 9 bases. Germline-derived CDR1 and CDR2 are MNHNY and SVGAGI (reference sequence). The CDR3 loop spans 15 amino acids. The junction had 5 bases not matched to a gene; V was cut back by 4 bases and J by 4 bases.

This chain joins TRBV7-2 and TRBJ1-2; unclear D gene. This CDR3 spans 14 amino acids. Per germline, CDR1 SGHTA and CDR2 FQGNSA. The V end was cut by 5 bases, the J end by 8 bases, with 18 bases between. The chain's CDR3 is CASSPARGKEGYTF. The DNA for the CDR3 is TGTGCCAGCAGCCCCGCCCGGGGTAAGGAGGGCTACACCTTC.

The chain has TRBV28 and TRBJ1-1; no firm D call. The CDR3 covers 14 residues. V was cut by 1 base and J by 2 bases, with 8 bases left in between. The germline gives CDR1 MDHEN, CDR2 SYDVKM. The CDR3 nucleotides are TGTGCCAGCAGTTTATTGGGGAGTAACACTGAAGCTTTCTTT. Translated, it gives CASSLLGSNTEAFF.

This rearrangement joins TRBV18 to TRBJ2-2, with TRBD1 matching over 8 bases. V lost 2 bases, J lost 4 bases, and 6 bases stayed unmatched. Germline assignment: CDR1 KGHSH and CDR2 LQKENI. The CDR3 runs to 16 residues. The CDR3 spells CASSPGQGRATGELFF. For the CDR3, the DNA is TGTGCCAGCTCACCAGGACAGGGAAGGGCCACCGGGGAGCTGTTTTTT.

This clone turned up a few times. The rearrangement links TRBV10-1 to TRBJ2-1; 9 bases agree with TRBD2. Germline V gene lookup returns CDR1 WNHNN and CDR2 SYGVQD (reference sequence). V shed 0 bases, J shed 6 bases, and the junction held 6 bases outside the gene matches. The CDR3 spans 16 residues. CDR3: CASSESDLAGPNEQFF. The CDR3 nucleotides are TGCGCCAGCAGTGAGTCCGACCTAGCGGGGCCCAATGAGCAGTTCTTC.

The rearrangement uses TRBV7-2 and TRBJ2-7, with D perhaps matching TRBD1 (6 bases). The CDR3 spans 14 residues. Trimming shortened V by 4 bases and J by 1 base, and 11 bases separated the two germline ends. Germline loops: CDR1 SGHTA, CDR2 FQGNSA. The CDR3 sequence is CASSSRTVSYEQYF. Written as DNA, the CDR3 is TGTGCCAGCAGCTCTAGGACAGTTTCCTACGAGCAGTACTTC. The variable domain in full, completed from reference TRBV7-2 and TRBJ2-7, reads GAGVSQSPSNKVTEKGKDVELRCDPISGHTALYWYRQSLGQGLEFLIYFQGNSAPDKSGLPSDRFSAERTGGSVSTLTIQRTQQEDSAVYLCASSSRTVSYEQYFGPGTRLTVT.

This chain joins TRBV11-2 and TRBJ1-4; D perhaps matches TRBD1 (6 bases). Trimming took off 4 bases at V and 11 bases at J, with 29 bases between the two ends. The CDR3 is made up of 18 amino acids. CDR1 is SGHAT and CDR2 is FQNNGV in the germline V gene. DNA for the CDR3: TGTGCCAGCAGCTCCTCAACCACTACAGGGTTATGGGGTCGGAAACTGTTTTTT. Translation: CASSSSTTTGLWGRKLFF.

The CDR3 DNA follows: TGCAGCGCGGGGACGGGGCAAGAGACCCAGTACTTC. It is translated as CSAGTGQETQYF. The V call is TRBV29-1, the J call TRBJ2-5; D tentatively fits TRBD1 or TRBD2 (5 bases each). The germline CDR1 and CDR2 sequences are SQVTM and ANQGSEA. V lost 7 bases and J 2 bases, leaving 11 bases between the germline ends. The CDR3 runs 12 residues.

The gene calls are TRBV5-4 and TRBJ2-2; weak D call: TRBD1 (7 bases). V lost 4 bases to trimming and J lost 7 bases, with 14 bases between them. The CDR3 has 14 amino acids. Germline V gene sequence: CDR1 SGHNT, CDR2 YYREEE (reference sequence). The CDR3 is CASSGGQEGGELFF. Written as DNA, the CDR3 is TGTGCCAGCAGCGGTGGACAGGAGGGCGGGGAGCTGTTTTTT.

V is TRBV18 and J is TRBJ2-1; 7 bases map to TRBD2. V lost 6 bases, J lost 6 bases, and 14 bases stayed unmatched. Germline CDR1 and CDR2: KGHSH and LQKENI. CDR3 length equals 16 residues. The CDR3 sequence is CASSRVRQRGLNEQFF. DNA for the CDR3: TGTGCCAGCTCGCGAGTACGGCAGCGGGGTCTCAATGAGCAGTTCTTC.

This sequence joins TRBV30 and TRBJ2-1, with TRBD1 as a possible D gene (6 bases). Trimming stripped 1 base from V and 0 bases from J, with 16 bases between. CDR1 is GTSNPN, CDR2 SVGIG, per germline (reference sequence). The CDR3 is 17 amino acids. CDR3 nucleotide sequence: TGTGCCTGGAGTGGGAACCACAGGGAAAACTCCTACAATGAGCAGTTCTTC. As protein: CAWSGNHRENSYNEQFF.

The V and J genes are TRBV29-1 and TRBJ1-6, with 8 bases matching TRBD1. Unmatched junction bases numbered 7, after V lost 5 bases and J lost 7 bases. Germline V gene sequence: CDR1 SQVTM, CDR2 ANQGSEA. This CDR3 contains 14 residues. Here the CDR3 DNA reads TGCAGCGTTAGAGGACAGGGCGGGAATTCACCCCTCCACTTT. It yields the protein CSVRGQGGNSPLHF.

This clone was counted a few times. The chain links TRBV5-3 to TRBJ2-7, with D unresolved. TRBV5-3 falls under the ORF class, with uncertain function. V lost 4 bases and J 7 bases, leaving 12 bases between the germline ends. This CDR3 is built from 12 residues. The CDR3 spells CARSPTKREQYF. The DNA for the CDR3 is TGTGCCAGAAGCCCAACAAAGAGGGAGCAGTACTTC.

The CDR3 DNA is TGCGCCAGCAGCCCCGGGACAGGGGTCCACGAGCAGTACTTC. Its translation: CASSPGTGVHEQYF. The gene calls are TRBV4-3 and TRBJ2-7; TRBD1 aligns across 10 bases. Losses at the gene ends were 4 bases for V and 5 bases for J; bases not matched to a gene: 5. This CDR3 has 14 residues. CDR1 LGHNA and CDR2 YSLEER come from the germline V gene.

The gene calls are TRBV5-1 and TRBJ2-5; a weak D match, TRBD1 (5 bases). The V gene lost 4 bases and the J gene lost 2 bases, with 12 bases spanning the gap. This CDR3 region has 14 residues. Germline V CDR1 and CDR2: SGHRS, YFSETQ. CDR3 coding DNA: TGCGCCAGCAGCCAGACGCGACAGCAAGAGACCCAGTACTTC. The encoded protein is CASSQTRQQETQYF. The full variable domain, in which reference TRBV5-1 and TRBJ2-5 provide the parts outside the CDR3, is KAGVTQTPRYLIKTRGQQVTLSCSPISGHRSVSWYQQTPGQGLQFLFEYFSETQRNKGNFPGRFSGRQFSNSRSEMNVSTLELGDSALYLCASSQTRQQETQYFGPGTRLLVL.

This clone was seen many times. V usage is TRBV5-1 and J usage is TRBJ1-2, with 8 bases that match TRBD1. The germline gives CDR1 SGHRS, CDR2 YFSETQ. Germline trimming cut 0 bases from V and 8 bases from J; bases unmatched to any gene: 6. This CDR3 has 14 residues. The CDR3 DNA reads as TGCGCCAGCAGCTTGGGAGACAGGGGTAACGGCTACACCTTC. Translating it yields CASSLGDRGNGYTF.

The rearrangement uses TRBV7-2 and TRBJ1-1, with a tentative D call TRBD1 (5 bases). Germline V gene data show CDR1 as SGHTA and CDR2 as FQGNSA. The CDR3 sequence is 14 residues long. Trimming took off 4 bases at V and 5 bases at J, with 14 bases between the two ends. CDR3 residues: CASSWRGGGTEAFF. In DNA, the CDR3 is TGTGCCAGCAGCTGGCGCGGGGGGGGGACTGAAGCTTTCTTT.

The chain joins TRBV29-1 to TRBJ2-3; 9 bases line up with TRBD2. The CDR3 contains 17 residues. Germline CDR1 reads SQVTM; CDR2 reads ANQGSEA. Trimming at V came to 1 base and at J to 6 bases, leaving 14 bases not matched to a gene. CDR3 loop: CSVEGAWLAGGPDTQYF. Written as DNA, the CDR3 is TGCAGCGTTGAAGGGGCCTGGCTGGCGGGGGGGCCGGATACGCAGTATTTT.